These 21 T cell receptor beta chains were sequenced from one sample in a study of identical twins. One entry per CDR3 protein, called by TCRdb with MiXCR from the 5' RACE reads. The table shows a few hundred thousand distinct CDR3 sequences, with about 18% occurring only once. Sequencing used naive T cells sorted from blood. The receptors were gathered from a man aged 50 to 60 in good health.

This clonotype was recorded at least ten times. The chain carries TRBV20-1 and TRBJ2-7, with TRBD1 matching 9 bases. Germline V gives CDR1 DFQATT, CDR2 SNEGSKA (reference sequence). V shed 3 bases, J shed 6 bases, and the junction held 9 bases outside the gene matches. The CDR3 is 14 amino acids. CDR3 amino acids: CSASLGTGRSEQYF. The CDR3 bases are TGCAGTGCTAGCCTCGGGACAGGGCGATCCGAGCAGTACTTC.

The chain uses TRBV5-1 and TRBJ2-7; a weak D match, TRBD2 (6 bases). The V and J ends lost 4 bases and 3 bases respectively, with 11 bases between them. There are 13 residues in the CDR3. CDR1 is SGHRS, CDR2 YFSETQ, per germline. CDR3 sequence reads: CASSGDFLYEQYF. The CDR3 coding sequence is TGCGCCAGCAGCGGGGACTTTCTCTACGAGCAGTACTTC.

V gene TRBV11-1 combines with J gene TRBJ2-7, with a weak D call TRBD1 (5 bases). The CDR3 is made up of 15 amino acids. V gave up 3 bases and J gave up 2 bases, with 14 bases separating them. Germline V gene sequence: CDR1 SGHAT, CDR2 FQDESV (reference sequence). CDR3 residues: CASSFFLGRAYEQYF. The CDR3 DNA sequence: TGTGCCAGCAGCTTTTTCCTAGGCAGGGCCTACGAGCAGTACTTC.

This clonotype was counted a few times. This chain links TRBV7-9 with TRBJ2-3; D is unresolved. The CDR3 is 12 residues long. Per germline, CDR1 SEHNR and CDR2 FQNEAQ (reference sequence). Between the trimmed V and J ends, which lost 5 bases and 4 bases, there was a span of 7 bases. CDR3 protein: CASSSYSDTQYF. Written as DNA, the CDR3 is TGTGCCAGCAGCAGTTACTCAGATACGCAGTATTTT.

The genes are TRBV7-8 and TRBJ1-1; D gene ambiguous. V dropped 5 bases and J dropped 0 bases, with 13 bases sitting between them. CDR3 length: 15 amino acids. The V gene's germline CDR1 is SGHVS and CDR2 FQNEAQ. Written as DNA, the CDR3 is TGTGCCAGCAGCCCCTCGACTTATATGAACACTGAAGCTTTCTTT. It is translated as CASSPSTYMNTEAFF.

This clonotype occurred a few times. CDR3 protein: CASSSTEAEQYF. For the CDR3, the DNA is TGTGCCAGCAGCTCCACGGAGGCGGAGCAGTACTTC. V usage is TRBV7-6 and J usage is TRBJ2-7; D is perhaps TRBD2 (5 bases). The CDR3 loop spans 12 amino acids. Trimming cost V 4 bases and J 7 bases, with 11 bases left between them. CDR1 SGHVS and CDR2 FNYEAQ come from the germline V gene. The entire variable domain, with the rest obtained from reference TRBV7-6 and TRBJ2-7, is as follows: GAGVSQSPRYKVTKRGQDVALRCDPISGHVSLYWYRQALGQGPEFLTYFNYEAQQDKSGLPNDRFSAERPEGSISTLTIQRTEQRDSAMYRCASSSTEAEQYFGPGTRLTVT.

This clonotype was recorded a few times. V gene TRBV7-2 combines with J gene TRBJ2-7; D is possibly TRBD2 (5 bases). The CDR3 covers 15 residues. The germline V and J ends were trimmed by 3 bases and 2 bases, with 14 bases remaining between them. Germline V gene lookup returns CDR1 SGHTA and CDR2 FQGNSA. The CDR3 bases are TGTGCCAGCAGCTTTGGACTCCAGGCAGCCTACGAGCAGTACTTC. It translates to CASSFGLQAAYEQYF. The full variable domain, its missing parts supplied by reference TRBV7-2 and TRBJ2-7, is GAGVSQSPSNKVTEKGKDVELRCDPISGHTALYWYRQSLGQGLEFLIYFQGNSAPDKSGLPSDRFSAERTGGSVSTLTIQRTQQEDSAVYLCASSFGLQAAYEQYFGPGTRLTVT.

Ten or more counts support this clonotype. The chain is built from TRBV4-3 and TRBJ2-5; D perhaps matches TRBD1 (6 bases). Trimming took 6 bases from V and 5 from J, leaving 13 bases between them. The CDR3 contains 13 residues. Germline CDR1 reads LGHNA; CDR2 reads YSLEER. CDR3 bases: TGCGCCAGCAGTGAGGGGCAGGGGGAGACCCAGTACTTC. Residues: CASSEGQGETQYF.

The V call is TRBV10-3, the J call TRBJ1-1, with 10 bases lining up with TRBD1. Germline V CDR1 and CDR2: ENHRY, SYGVKD. There are 18 residues in the CDR3. The junction had 12 bases not matched to a gene; V was cut back by 2 bases and J by 3 bases. CDR3 protein: CAISERTGQGYRYTEAFF. The CDR3 nucleotides read TGTGCCATCAGTGAGCGCACGGGACAGGGGTATAGATACACTGAAGCTTTCTTT.

This clonotype was observed at least ten times. This chain connects TRBV12-3 or TRBV12-4 to TRBJ2-7; 10 bases are shared with TRBD1. The CDR3 spans 15 residues. The J segment lost 4 bases and the V segment lost 6 bases, leaving 9 bases of the junction unmatched. DNA for the CDR3: TGTGCCAGCAGGCCCGGACAGGGGGGGCATTACGAGCAGTACTTC. Translated, it gives CASRPGQGGHYEQYF.

The chain couples TRBV28 to TRBJ2-7, with a possible D match to TRBD2 (6 bases). Trimming took off 11 bases at V and 4 bases at J, with 18 bases between the two ends. Germline V lookup: CDR1 MDHEN, CDR2 SYDVKM. This CDR3 has 13 amino acids. CDR3 residues: CASQRGSSYEQYF. The CDR3 region has the DNA TGTGCCTCACAACGGGGGTCCTCTTACGAGCAGTACTTC.

This clonotype was seen a handful of times. The chain couples TRBV6-1 to TRBJ1-5; no definite D call. Trimming took 5 bases from V and 0 from J, leaving 11 bases between them. This CDR3 has 15 amino acids. Germline V gene data show CDR1 as MNHNS and CDR2 as SASEGT. DNA for the CDR3: TGTGCCAGCAGTCCGACACTTAATAGCAATCAGCCCCAGCATTTT. This encodes CASSPTLNSNQPQHF.

In this sample, this clonotype turned up a few times. The V gene is TRBV9, the J gene TRBJ1-2; the D is unclear. This CDR3 has 14 residues. V lost 0 bases to trimming and J lost 0 bases, with 6 bases between them. Germline CDR1 is SGDLS and CDR2 is YYNGEE. CDR3 DNA: TGTGCCAGCAGCGTAGGTGCCCCTAACTATGGCTACACCTTC. Its protein product is CASSVGAPNYGYTF. Filled out from reference TRBV9 and TRBJ1-2, the complete variable domain reads DSGVTQTPKHLITATGQRVTLRCSPRSGDLSVYWYQQSLDQGLQFLIQYYNGEERAKGNILERFSAQQFPDLHSELNLSSLELGDSALYFCASSVGAPNYGYTFGSGTRLTVV.

This clonotype was counted a few times. The rearrangement uses TRBV29-1 and TRBJ2-7, with D perhaps assigned TRBD1 or TRBD2 (5 bases each). Germline V gene sequence: CDR1 SQVTM, CDR2 ANQGSEA. The CDR3 is 16 amino acids. Trimming took off 2 bases at V and 2 bases at J, with 19 bases between the two ends. The CDR3 region is CSVELRRQGNTYEQYF. The CDR3 DNA sequence: TGCAGCGTTGAATTGCGGAGGCAGGGAAATACCTACGAGCAGTACTTC.

This clonotype has a count of ten or more. The V and J genes are TRBV9 and TRBJ1-1, with no clear D. The CDR3 sequence is 14 residues long. Trimming shortened V by 4 bases and J by 1 base, and 11 bases separated the two germline ends. Germline CDR1 is SGDLS and CDR2 is YYNGEE. The CDR3 is CASSSPWGNTEAFF. The CDR3 coding sequence is TGTGCCAGCAGCTCTCCGTGGGGGAACACTGAAGCTTTCTTT.

This clonotype was counted at least ten times. The CDR3: CASSYVTGPGEQYF. CDR3 DNA: TGTGCCAGCAGTTACGTTACAGGACCCGGCGAGCAGTACTTC. The chain carries TRBV6-2 or TRBV6-3 and TRBJ2-7; D might be TRBD1 (5 bases). The germline V gene has CDR1 MNHEY and CDR2 SVGEGT. The CDR3 length is 14 residues. The V and J ends lost 2 bases and 6 bases respectively, with 14 bases between them.

This clonotype occurred a few times. V usage is TRBV7-8 and J usage is TRBJ2-7, with 10 positions matching TRBD1. The CDR3 length is 16 residues. The V segment lost 4 bases and the J segment 3 bases; nucleotides outside the gene matches: 9. Germline V gene data show CDR1 as SGHVS and CDR2 as FQNEAQ. CDR3 in amino acids: CASSSHQGTGDYEQYF. In DNA form, the CDR3 reads TGTGCCAGCAGCTCCCACCAGGGGACAGGGGACTACGAGCAGTACTTC.

This sequence joins TRBV6-5 and TRBJ2-5; 10 bases agree with TRBD2. The CDR3 has 18 amino acids. Germline CDR1 is MNHEY and CDR2 is SVGAGI. J gave up 5 bases and V 4 bases, and 16 bases lay outside the gene matches. The CDR3, as DNA: TGTGCCAGCAGTTGGAAGTGGACTAGCGGAACCGGAGGGGAGACCCAGTACTTC. This gives the protein CASSWKWTSGTGGETQYF.

V usage is TRBV7-2 and J usage is TRBJ1-5; 7 nucleotides match TRBD1. CDR3 length equals 15 residues. J was trimmed by 5 bases and V by 5 bases; bases with no gene match: 9. The germline V gene encodes CDR1 SGHTA and CDR2 FQGNSA. CDR3 DNA: TGTGCCAGCAGCCATGGGACAGCTTTTTATCAGCCCCAGCATTTT. Its translation: CASSHGTAFYQPQHF.

This clonotype has ten or more counts. The J gene is TRBJ2-1, the V gene TRBV27, with 9 bases fitting TRBD2. This CDR3 is built from 13 residues. J lost 7 bases, V lost 3 bases, and 1 base had no gene match. The V gene's germline CDR1 is MNHEY and CDR2 SMNVEV (reference sequence). CDR3 in DNA: TGTGCCAGCAGTTTGCGGGAGGGTAATGAGCAGTTCTTC. Its translation is CASSLREGNEQFF.

The V call is TRBV7-2, the J call TRBJ2-4; TRBD1 or TRBD2 may be the D gene (5 bases each). The germline V and J ends were trimmed by 1 base and 3 bases, with 16 bases remaining between them. Germline V gene lookup returns CDR1 SGHTA and CDR2 FQGNSA. The CDR3 length is 17 residues. The CDR3 is CASSLVRAFGGKNIQYF. The CDR3 DNA reads as TGTGCCAGCAGCTTAGTCAGGGCCTTTGGGGGCAAAAACATTCAGTACTTC.